This TCR beta chain comes out of a study of identical twins. Study-wide results and limits: Zero-insertion findings could be partly confounded by invariant cells (MAIT and iNKT cells). There was more out-of-frame TCR alpha sharing in monozygotic twins than models estimated.

This CDR3 contains 17 residues. The ends were cut back, 1 base at V and 8 bases at J, with 21 bases in the middle. Germline CDR1 ENHRY, CDR2 SYGVKD. This clonotype occurred a few times. Its antigen is currently unknown. A universal primer site was added by template switching, and unique molecular identifiers were carried by the cDNA. TCRdb redid the calling of the 5' RACE reads with MiXCR, one entry per CDR3 protein. This table has 1.5 million or so distinct CDR3 sequences, about 30% appearing once. The TCR comes from a newborn girl in good health. This sequence joins TRBV10-3 and TRBJ2-1, with D possibly matching TRBD2 (5 bases). The sequenced sample was cord blood. This CDR3 reads CAISEYPPGWIIDEQFF. The CDR3 DNA reads as TGTGCCATCAGTGAGTATCCTCCGGGGTGGATAATAGATGAGCAGTTCTTC.